This T cell receptor (beta chain) was sequenced during a study of cytomegalovirus exposure and HLA in healthy donors. Study observations and caveats: An observed cluster of highly shared sequence variants was recorded as a likely sequencing artifact. TCR association rates varied by HLA locus in a later analysis, with DRB1 highest and HLA-C lowest.

The PCR was carried out with 60 Vbeta primers and 13 Jbeta primers. TCRdb's table, derived via immunoSEQ multiplex PCR, lists solely in-frame clones and lacks some. The data contain about 160,000 clones, 81% of them singletons. The CDR3 is made up of 14 amino acids. V gave up 5 bases and J gave up 3 bases; unmatched junction bases: 5. The germline gives CDR1 SEHNR, CDR2 FQNEAQ (reference sequence). Note on this clone: Antigen specificity is unknown.

Sequenced: PBMCs. The V and J genes are TRBV7-9 and TRBJ1-1, with 8 bases identical to TRBD1. This TCR came from a woman between 18 and 29 years old in good health and CMV-seronegative. The CDR3 nucleotides are TGTGCCAGCAGCCCCGACAGGGGTTACACTGAAGCTTTCTTT. Protein sequence: CASSPDRGYTEAFF.